The clone carrying this T cell receptor (beta chain) was seen once. How the authors handled the data: For nucleated cells, counts were estimated from reference gene primer amplification. Repertoires were generated with immunoSEQ multiplex PCR, while TCRdb's copy carries only in-frame clones and drops some. V and J calls and clone size are as listed in that table; D and trimming were resolved from the DNA. The sample includes some 200,000 clones, about 89% of them seen just once. This specimen comes from a study of blood T cell repertoires in COVID-19. Looking at the study overall: The samples span acute and convalescent COVID-19 from the United States, Italy and Spain. The analysed material was cDNA or gDNA that came from T cells, B-cell-depleted T cells, or PBMCs.

What the recovered Cohort 3 donors had was two negative PCRs, clearance, or symptom resolution. The clonotype was recovered from a woman aged 18-29 years who had recovered from COVID-19. The sequenced sample was PBMCs or T cells enriched from blood (not recorded which).

This chain's CDR3 is CAWSPRTATNEKLFF. The CDR3 nucleotides read TGTGCCTGGAGCCCAAGGACAGCAACTAATGAAAAACTGTTTTTT. The chain links TRBV30 to TRBJ1-4; weak D call: TRBD1 (6 bases). The CDR3 consists of 15 residues. CDR1 and CDR2 from the germline V gene are GTSNPN and SVGIG (reference sequence). Trimming took off 3 bases at V and 0 bases at J, with 11 bases between the two ends. Looking up the rest from reference TRBV30 and TRBJ1-4 gives the full variable domain: SQTIHQWPATLVQPVGSPLSLECTVEGTSNPNLYWYRQAAGRGLQLLFYSVGIGQISSEVPQNLSASRPQDRQFILSSKKLLLSDSGFYLCAWSPRTATNEKLFFGSGTQLSVL.